The 26 T cell receptor beta chains below come from one sample, sequenced in a study of cytomegalovirus exposure and HLA in healthy donors. The PCR employed 60 Vbeta primers together with 13 Jbeta primers. Here immunoSEQ multiplex PCR was the method, and the copy in TCRdb shows in-frame clones only, minus some. The sample gives approximately 100,000 clones, roughly 80% of which show up once; more than 2% is in the top ten. The sample was PBMCs. These receptors came from a man aged 35 to 55 in good health and CMV-seronegative.

CDR3 nucleotides: TGTGCCATCAGTGGGGCACAAGAGACCCAGTACTTC. Encoded protein: CAISGAQETQYF. The genes are TRBV10-3 and TRBJ2-5; no reliable D call. Trimming shortened V by 4 bases and J by 2 bases, and 5 bases separated the two germline ends. The CDR3 sequence is 12 residues long. Germline lookup yields CDR1 ENHRY and CDR2 SYGVKD.

V and J are TRBV4-2 and TRBJ1-1, with D perhaps matching TRBD1 (6 bases). V lost 1 base and J lost 6, with 18 bases in between. The CDR3 has 16 amino acids. Looked up from germline, CDR1 is LGHNA and CDR2 is YNFKEQ. The DNA for the CDR3 is TGTGCCAGCAGCCAAGTCCAGGGGCTAGTGACTGCTGAAGCTTTCTTT. Its translation is CASSQVQGLVTAEAFF.

The genes are TRBV5-1 and TRBJ2-5; 11 nucleotides align to TRBD2. Germline CDR1 SGHRS, CDR2 YFSETQ. This CDR3 comprises 16 residues. Trimming took 5 bases from V and 2 from J; bases not matched to a gene: 8. CDR3 loop: CASRSGLAGVQETQYF. The CDR3, as DNA: TGCGCCAGCAGATCAGGACTAGCGGGCGTACAAGAGACCCAGTACTTC. The full variable domain, completed using reference TRBV5-1 and TRBJ2-5, is KAGVTQTPRYLIKTRGQQVTLSCSPISGHRSVSWYQQTPGQGLQFLFEYFSETQRNKGNFPGRFSGRQFSNSRSEMNVSTLELGDSALYLCASRSGLAGVQETQYFGPGTRLLVL.

The V gene is TRBV5-8, the J gene TRBJ2-2, with TRBD2 as a possible D gene (6 bases). V dropped 4 bases and J dropped 4 bases, with 17 bases sitting between them. Germline V gene sequence: CDR1 SGHTS, CDR2 YDEGEE. The CDR3 is 16 amino acids. The CDR3 nucleotides are TGTGCCAGCAGCCTGGGACTGGGGGGTCGCACCGGGGAGCTGTTTTTT. This gives the protein CASSLGLGGRTGELFF.

The chain employs TRBV15 and TRBJ2-7; possible D gene TRBD2, 6 bases. Trimming took off 2 bases at V and 6 bases at J, with 14 bases between the two ends. The CDR3 has 14 amino acids. Germline V CDR1 and CDR2: LNHNV, YYDKDF (reference sequence). The CDR3 loop reads CATSRSAGQFEQYF. CDR3 DNA sequence: TGTGCCACCAGCAGATCGGCGGGGCAGTTCGAGCAGTACTTC.

V is TRBV2 and J is TRBJ2-1, with 12 bases aligning to TRBD1. The CDR3 has 15 residues. Germline V lookup: CDR1 SNHLY, CDR2 FYNNEI. Unmatched junction bases numbered 4, after V lost 4 bases and J lost 6 bases. The CDR3 coding sequence is TGTGCCAGCAGTGTGGGACAGGGGGCGGGCAATGAGCAGTTCTTC. Its translation is CASSVGQGAGNEQFF.

The V call is TRBV27, the J call TRBJ1-1, with D possibly being TRBD1 (6 bases). The CDR3 runs to 12 residues. Germline CDR1 reads MNHEY; CDR2 reads SMNVEV (reference sequence). The ends were cut back, 5 bases at V and 4 bases at J, with 8 bases in the middle. The CDR3 sequence is CASSEQGTEAFF. The CDR3 DNA follows: TGTGCCAGCAGTGAACAGGGCACTGAAGCTTTCTTT.

This clone was observed a few times. One end of the junction varies from germline; a read error may be responsible. The rearrangement links TRBV5-6 to TRBJ2-1; D is unclear. The length of the CDR3 is 12 residues. Germline CDR1 SGHDT, CDR2 YYEEEE. The CDR3 nucleotides are TGTGCCAGCAGCCTCTACGGGTTTTCTTTGGTCTTC. The encoded protein is CASSLYGFSLVF.

The rearrangement uses TRBV27 and TRBJ1-2; TRBD1 matches at 7 bases. Per germline, CDR1 MNHEY and CDR2 SMNVEV (reference sequence). J lost 5 bases, V lost 2 bases, and 8 bases had no gene match. This CDR3 spans 15 amino acids. The CDR3, as DNA: TGTGCCAGCAGTTTAGGGGGCGGCAGGGGGTATGGCTACACCTTC. Protein product: CASSLGGGRGYGYTF.

This clone showed up just once. The rearrangement joins TRBV5-6 to TRBJ2-2, with a weak D call TRBD2 (7 bases). The germline V gene encodes CDR1 SGHDT and CDR2 YYEEEE. The CDR3 spans 15 residues. V lost 7 bases, J lost 5 bases, and 18 bases lay in between. In nucleotides, the CDR3 is TGTGCCAGCTTTATGGGCGGGGGCCCAACCGGGGAGCTGTTTTTT. Its translation: CASFMGGGPTGELFF.

The V gene is TRBV11-2, the J gene TRBJ1-2; D is unclear. The CDR3 sequence is 11 residues long. V was trimmed by 4 bases and J by 7 bases, leaving 7 bases between them. Per the germline V gene, CDR1 is SGHAT and CDR2 is FQNNGV. The CDR3 protein is CASSSTFGYTF. CDR3 sequence (DNA): TGTGCCAGCAGCTCTACTTTTGGCTACACCTTC.

V gene TRBV7-8 combines with J gene TRBJ2-1; the match to TRBD2 covers 8 bases. There are 16 residues in the CDR3. CDR1 and CDR2 from the germline V gene are SGHVS and FQNEAQ. V was clipped by 1 base and J by 9 bases; unmatched bases: 11. CDR3 sequence (DNA): TGTGCCAGCAGCTTAGGGGGCGGGGGGAAAGGGAGTGAGCAGTTCTTC. Residues: CASSLGGGGKGSEQFF.

V usage is TRBV19 and J usage is TRBJ2-5; TRBD2 aligns across 8 bases. The CDR3 is 17 amino acids. V gave up 1 base and J gave up 2 bases; unmatched junction bases: 9. CDR1 is LNHDA, CDR2 SQIVND, per germline (reference sequence). CDR3 nucleotides: TGTGCCAGTAGTATAGGCGGACTAGCCATTCCTCAAGAGACCCAGTACTTC. Translating it yields CASSIGGLAIPQETQYF.

The V and J genes are TRBV11-2 and TRBJ2-5; D gene uncertain. This CDR3 contains 13 residues. Germline V gene lookup returns CDR1 SGHAT and CDR2 FQNNGV. Trimming pared 1 base from V and 4 bases from J, leaving 7 bases between. For the CDR3, the DNA is TGTGCCAGCAGCTTAGGAGTTTCAGAGACCCAGTACTTC. As protein: CASSLGVSETQYF.

This chain uses TRBV6-1 with TRBJ1-2, with D possibly TRBD1 on 6 matching bases. Trimming shortened V by 3 bases and J by 0 bases, and 11 bases separated the two germline ends. The CDR3 consists of 15 residues. Germline CDR1 is MNHNS and CDR2 is SASEGT. The CDR3 loop reads CASSDRGPSNYGYTF. The CDR3 coding sequence is TGTGCCAGCAGTGACAGGGGCCCTTCTAACTATGGCTACACCTTC.

V gene TRBV18 combines with J gene TRBJ1-6; D unresolved. Trimming removed 3 bases from V and 9 bases from J, with 15 bases in between. The CDR3 extends over 15 amino acids. CDR1 KGHSH and CDR2 LQKENI come from the germline V gene. DNA for the CDR3: TGTGCCAGCTCACCCACTCGGGGAGAGGGTTCACCCCTCCACTTT. Translated, it gives CASSPTRGEGSPLHF.

The chain couples TRBV5-1 to TRBJ2-1, with 13 bases that match TRBD2. The CDR3 runs to 17 residues. The germline gives CDR1 SGHRS, CDR2 YFSETQ. V lost 0 bases to trimming and J lost 5 bases; unmatched junction nucleotides: 5. DNA of the CDR3: TGCGCCAGCAGCTTGGTACCGGGACTAGCGGGGAACAATGAGCAGTTCTTC. Its protein product is CASSLVPGLAGNNEQFF. The variable domain in full, with the rest retrieved from reference TRBV5-1 and TRBJ2-1, is KAGVTQTPRYLIKTRGQQVTLSCSPISGHRSVSWYQQTPGQGLQFLFEYFSETQRNKGNFPGRFSGRQFSNSRSEMNVSTLELGDSALYLCASSLVPGLAGNNEQFFGPGTRLTVL.

The chain recombines TRBV7-2 with TRBJ1-3; D is uncertain. The length of the CDR3 is 15 residues. Germline assignment: CDR1 SGHTA and CDR2 FQGNSA. With 4 bases removed from V and 4 bases from J, the gap between germline ends came to 14 bases. The CDR3 loop is CASSYSLVEGNTIYF. The CDR3, as DNA: TGTGCCAGCAGCTATAGTCTGGTTGAGGGAAACACCATATATTTT.

V usage is TRBV7-3 and J usage is TRBJ2-3; D might be TRBD1 (6 bases). The CDR3 is made up of 13 amino acids. Trimming removed 2 bases from V and 5 bases from J, with 8 bases in between. The V gene's germline CDR1 is SGHTA and CDR2 FQGTGA. The CDR3 bases are TGTGCCAGCAGCTTACTCAGGGGAGATACGCAGTATTTT. This sequence encodes CASSLLRGDTQYF. Using reference TRBV7-3 and TRBJ2-3 for the parts outside the CDR3, the full variable domain is GAGVSQTPSNKVTEKGKYVELRCDPISGHTALYWYRQSLGQGPEFLIYFQGTGAADDSGLPNDRFFAVRPEGSVSTLKIQRTERGDSAVYLCASSLLRGDTQYFGPGTRLTVL.

The chain uses TRBV5-1 and TRBJ1-1; D perhaps matches TRBD1 (6 bases). This CDR3 has 16 residues. Trimming left V 1 base short and J 0 bases short, with 13 bases between. Germline V gene data show CDR1 as SGHRS and CDR2 as YFSETQ. The CDR3 region has the DNA TGCGCCAGCAGCTTGACAGGGAGGGGGATGAACACTGAAGCTTTCTTT. This gives the protein CASSLTGRGMNTEAFF.

The V and J genes are TRBV19 and TRBJ1-5, with D maybe TRBD1 (6 bases). Germline V CDR1 and CDR2: LNHDA, SQIVND (reference sequence). V was pared by 7 bases and J by 5 bases, with 18 bases between. This CDR3 is 15 amino acids long. The CDR3, as DNA: TGTGCCAGTAACCAGGTGGACAGCCGGGATCAGCCCCAGCATTTT. This translates into CASNQVDSRDQPQHF.

The V call is TRBV7-6, the J call TRBJ1-6; D is uncertain. V lost 1 base, J lost 3 bases, and 10 bases lay in between. This CDR3 region has 16 residues. Germline values: CDR1 SGHVS, CDR2 FNYEAQ. CDR3 nucleotides: TGTGCCAGCAGCTTAGATGGTAACAGCTATAATTCACCCCTCCACTTT. It translates to CASSLDGNSYNSPLHF.

The rearrangement joins TRBV10-3 to TRBJ2-5, with D perhaps TRBD1 (5 bases). V lost 4 bases to trimming and J lost 5 bases, with 11 bases between them. In germline, CDR1 is ENHRY, CDR2 SYGVKD. This CDR3 is 13 amino acids long. In DNA form, the CDR3 reads TGTGCCATCAGTGTGTCGAAGGGGGAGACCCAGTACTTC. Translating gives CAISVSKGETQYF.

The chain's CDR3 is CASSRDRERNSPLHF. CDR3 in DNA: TGCGCCAGCAGCCGCGACAGGGAGAGAAATTCACCCCTCCACTTT. J is TRBJ1-6 and V is TRBV5-1, with TRBD1 matching 7 bases. Unmatched junction bases numbered 8, after V lost 4 bases and J lost 7 bases. The CDR3 covers 15 residues. The germline CDR1 and CDR2 sequences are SGHRS and YFSETQ.

The chain joins TRBV7-8 to TRBJ2-6, with D unresolved. Trimming shortened V by 1 base and J by 0 bases, and 4 bases separated the two germline ends. Germline V gene sequence: CDR1 SGHVS, CDR2 FQNEAQ. The CDR3 has 15 residues. The DNA of the CDR3 is TGTGCCAGCAGCTTAGACAGCTCTGGGGCCAACGTCCTGACTTTC. It encodes CASSLDSSGANVLTF.

Remarks on this clone: In the same sample, other DNA sequences code for this CDR3. This chain joins TRBV6-1 and TRBJ1-1; D is ambiguous. Germline V lookup: CDR1 MNHNS, CDR2 SASEGT. The length of the CDR3 is 14 residues. Trimming took off 2 bases at V and 8 bases at J, with 15 bases between the two ends. The CDR3 loop is CASSEFALMSEAFF. CDR3 nucleotides: TGTGCCAGCAGTGAATTCGCGTTGATGTCCGAAGCTTTCTTT.